This T cell receptor beta chain came from a study of radiation and T cells in renal cell carcinoma. The time point here: baseline pretreatment blood. The treatment is: 15 Gy SBRT to primary tumor, nephrectomy 4 weeks later. Data came from immunoSEQ multiplex PCR; TCRdb stores just in-frame clones and leaves some out. Of around 94,000 clones listed, 86% are singletons. This CDR3 is 15 amino acids long. V lost 5 bases and J 8 bases, leaving 19 bases between the germline ends. Germline assignment: CDR1 MDHEN and CDR2 SYDVKM. The material was blood, obtained from a patient whose treatment included radiotherapy and nephrectomy. The chain has TRBV28 and TRBJ2-1; tentative D call: TRBD2 (5 bases). The receptor comes from a man aged 45 to 65 with renal cell carcinoma. The CDR3 sequence: CASSTSLASLYEQFF. The CDR3 bases are TGTGCCAGCAGTACCAGCTTGGCTAGCTTGTATGAGCAGTTCTTC.